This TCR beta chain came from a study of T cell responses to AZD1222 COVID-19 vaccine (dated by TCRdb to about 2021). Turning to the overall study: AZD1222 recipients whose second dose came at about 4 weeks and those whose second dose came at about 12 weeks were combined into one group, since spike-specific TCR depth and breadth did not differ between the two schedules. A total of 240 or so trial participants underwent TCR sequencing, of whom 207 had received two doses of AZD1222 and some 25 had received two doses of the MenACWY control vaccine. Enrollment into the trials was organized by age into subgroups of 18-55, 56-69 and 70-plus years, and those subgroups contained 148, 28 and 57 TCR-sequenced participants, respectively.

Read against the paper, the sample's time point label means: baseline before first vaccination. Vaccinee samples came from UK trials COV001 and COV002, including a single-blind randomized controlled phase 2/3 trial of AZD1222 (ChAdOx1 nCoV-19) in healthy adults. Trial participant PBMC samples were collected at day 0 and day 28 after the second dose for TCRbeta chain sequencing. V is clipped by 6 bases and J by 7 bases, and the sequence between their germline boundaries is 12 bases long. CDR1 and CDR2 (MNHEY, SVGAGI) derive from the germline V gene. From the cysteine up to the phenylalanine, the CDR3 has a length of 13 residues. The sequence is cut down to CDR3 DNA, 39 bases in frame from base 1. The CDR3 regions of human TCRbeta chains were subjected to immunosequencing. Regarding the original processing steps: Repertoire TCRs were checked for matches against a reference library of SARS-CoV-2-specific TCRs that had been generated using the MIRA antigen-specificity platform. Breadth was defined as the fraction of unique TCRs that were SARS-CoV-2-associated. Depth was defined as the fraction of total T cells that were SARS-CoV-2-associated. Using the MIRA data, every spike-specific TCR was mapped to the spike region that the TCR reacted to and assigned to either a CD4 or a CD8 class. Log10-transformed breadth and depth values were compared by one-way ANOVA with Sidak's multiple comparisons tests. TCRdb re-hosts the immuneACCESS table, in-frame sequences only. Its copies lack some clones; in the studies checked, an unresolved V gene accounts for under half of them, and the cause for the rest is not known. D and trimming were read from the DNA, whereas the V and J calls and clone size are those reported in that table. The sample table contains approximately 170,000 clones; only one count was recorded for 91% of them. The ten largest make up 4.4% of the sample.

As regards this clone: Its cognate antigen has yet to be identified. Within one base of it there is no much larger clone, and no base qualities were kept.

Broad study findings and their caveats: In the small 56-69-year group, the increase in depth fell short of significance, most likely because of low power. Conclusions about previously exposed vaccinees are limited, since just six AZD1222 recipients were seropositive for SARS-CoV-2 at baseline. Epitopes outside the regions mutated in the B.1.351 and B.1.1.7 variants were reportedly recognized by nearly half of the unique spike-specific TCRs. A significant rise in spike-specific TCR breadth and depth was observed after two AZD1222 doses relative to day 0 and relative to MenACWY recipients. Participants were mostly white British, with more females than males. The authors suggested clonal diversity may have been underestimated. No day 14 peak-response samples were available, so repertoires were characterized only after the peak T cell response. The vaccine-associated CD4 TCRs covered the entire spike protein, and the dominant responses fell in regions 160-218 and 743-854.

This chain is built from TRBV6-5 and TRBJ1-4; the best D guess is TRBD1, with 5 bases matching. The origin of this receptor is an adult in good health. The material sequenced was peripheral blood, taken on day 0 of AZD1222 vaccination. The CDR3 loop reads CASRGQGSEKLFF. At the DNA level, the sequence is TGTGCCAGCAGGGGGCAGGGAAGTGAAAAACTGTTTTTT.